These T cell receptor beta chains were read from a single sample in a study of beta chain features in type 1 diabetes. TCRdb's copy holds only in-frame clones and misses some; the assay was immunoSEQ multiplex PCR. The sample has 300,000 to 400,000 clones, more than 9.5% seen once. The sequencing sample was made of naive CD4+ T cells from blood. Receptor source: a woman aged 25 to 39 in good health. Both conserved end residues are part of each CDR3. D genes are given only for firm matches. For some rows the clone size is stated as once, few or many, or as a class when expanded; others skip it.

clone size,D gene,J gene,V gene,CDR3 DNA,CDR3 protein
.,TRBD2,TRBJ2-7,TRBV28,TGTGCCAGCAGTTCCTGGGGACTAGCGGACTCCTACGAGCAGTACTTC,CASSSWGLADSYEQYF
.,.,TRBJ1-5,TRBV2,TGTGCCAGCAGTGTTGCAGGTTCGAGCAATCAGCCCCAGCATTTT,CASSVAGSSNQPQHF
few,.,TRBJ1-2,TRBV6-5,TGTGCCAGCAGTTTAATAGCGAGTCACGGCTACACCTTC,CASSLIASHGYTF
.,TRBD1,TRBJ2-7,TRBV19,TGTGCCAGTAGTTCCGGACAGGTTGAAGAGCAGTACTTC,CASSSGQVEEQYF
few,TRBD1,TRBJ2-5,TRBV4-2,TGTGCCAGCAGCCAAGATTTTGGACAGGGAACAGTCGGAGAGCAGTACTTC,CASSQDFGQGTVGEQYF
.,TRBD1,TRBJ2-7,TRBV6-5,TGTGCCAGCAGGGACAGGGAACGCTACGAGCAGTACTTC,CASRDRERYEQYF
.,.,TRBJ1-2,TRBV5-6,TGTGCCAGCAGCTTTAGCCTCGGTGGCTACACCTTC,CASSFSLGGYTF
few,TRBD2,TRBJ2-7,TRBV7-2,TGTGCCAGCAGCTTAGCTAGCGGGAGATACGAGCAGTACTTC,CASSLASGRYEQYF
few,.,TRBJ2-1,TRBV10-3,TGTGCCATCAGTGAGTCAATACAGGGTTTGTCCTTCTTC,CAISESIQGLSFF
.,TRBD2,TRBJ2-2,TRBV6-6,TGTGCCACCCGACTAGCGGGAGGGCTGACCGGGGAGCTGTTTTTT,CATRLAGGLTGELFF
.,.,TRBJ2-3,TRBV21-1,TGTGCCAGCAGCGCCAGACTAGCGGGAGAACAAGATACGCAGTATTTT,CASSARLAGEQDTQYF
.,.,TRBJ1-2,TRBV10-3,TGTGCCATCAGTGAGTCGGAAGCGTATGGCTACACCTTC,CAISESEAYGYTF